Listed below are T cell receptor beta chains from one sample, sequenced in a study of T cell responses to AZD1222 COVID-19 vaccine. Clones were read by immunoSEQ multiplex PCR, and TCRdb kept only the in-frame ones, dropping some. Altogether 100,000 to 140,000 clones are present, roughly 90% being singletons, with the ten largest covering less than 8%. This specimen was peripheral blood, taken on day 0 of AZD1222 vaccination. These receptors were taken from an adult in good health. Both conserved end residues are part of each CDR3. A D gene is named only where the DNA matches it firmly. A row's size may be missing; if present it is once, few, many or a size class.

abundance	v_gene	j_gene	d_gene	CDR3nt	CDR3aa
NA	TRBV7-8	TRBJ2-1	TRBD1	TGTGCCAGCAGCTCCCGAGGACAGGGGGGTTACAATGAGCAGTTCTTC	CASSSRGQGGYNEQFF
NA	TRBV23-1	TRBJ2-1	TRBD1	TGCGCCAGCGGAAACGACAGGGGTAGAAATGAGCAGTTCTTC	CASGNDRGRNEQFF
once	TRBV29-1	TRBJ1-1	NA	TGCAGCGTTGTATCTCGGGGCCGGAACACTGAAGCTTTCTTT	CSVVSRGRNTEAFF
NA	TRBV18	TRBJ2-7	TRBD2	TGTGCCAGCTCACCTAGGACTAGCGCGGGAGGCGAGCAGTACTTC	CASSPRTSAGGEQYF
few	TRBV15	TRBJ1-2	TRBD1	TGTGCCACCAGCGTTGGACAGGGCGCGGTCTACACCTTC	CATSVGQGAVYTF
NA	TRBV12-3/TRBV12-4	TRBJ1-1	NA	TGTGCCAGCACCATTGCCACTGAAGCTTTCTTT	CASTIATEAFF
once	TRBV6-6	TRBJ2-1	TRBD2	TGTGCCAGCAGTTACGTTAGCGGGACTAACGGGTTCTTC	CASSYVSGTNGFF
NA	TRBV30	TRBJ1-5	NA	TGTGCCTGGAGTGTGGGAAGGGGGGCTTATCAGCCCCAGCATTTT	CAWSVGRGAYQPQHF
NA	TRBV10-3	TRBJ1-5	NA	TGTGCCATCAGTGAGGCACCCCATCAGCCCCAGCATTTT	CAISEAPHQPQHF
NA	TRBV3-1/TRBV3-2	TRBJ2-7	NA	TGTGCCAGCGGAAACGGTGACGAGCAGTACTTC	CASGNGDEQYF
NA	TRBV7-9	TRBJ1-1	NA	TGTGCCAGCAGCCCTTCGTTAGGTAACACTGAAGCTTTCTTT	CASSPSLGNTEAFF
NA	TRBV25-1	TRBJ1-1	NA	TGTGCCAGCAGGGGGCCGGGGATAACTGAAGCTTTCTTT	CASRGPGITEAFF
NA	TRBV3-1/TRBV3-2	TRBJ1-4	NA	TGTGCCAGCAGCCAACCCAGGGGCCGTAATGAAAAACTGTTTTTT	CASSQPRGRNEKLFF
NA	TRBV5-5	TRBJ2-1	TRBD2	TGTGCCAGCAGCACCGGGACTAGCGGACGATACAATGAGCAGTTCTTC	CASSTGTSGRYNEQFF
NA	TRBV30	TRBJ2-2	NA	TGTGCCTTTACCGAGTCCCACGGGGAGCTGTTTTTT	CAFTESHGELFF
once	TRBV24-1	TRBJ2-7	NA	TGTGCCACCAGTGATTTGGGGAGCTACGAGCAGTACTTC	CATSDLGSYEQYF
few	TRBV15	TRBJ1-2	NA	TGTGCCACCAGCAGAGAAGGTCAGTCTACCTATGGCTACACCTTC	CATSREGQSTYGYTF
NA	TRBV5-1	TRBJ2-2	TRBD2	TGCGCCAGCAGCTTGCAACTAGCGGAGAACACCGGGGAGCTGTTTTTT	CASSLQLAENTGELFF
NA	TRBV7-6	TRBJ2-7	NA	TGTGCCAGCAGCCCCCGGGCCCGCGCCGAGCAGTACTTC	CASSPRARAEQYF
NA	TRBV7-2	TRBJ2-1	TRBD2	TGTGCCAGCAGCTTTCCGGGGACTAGCAGCTCCAATGAGCAGTTCTTC	CASSFPGTSSSNEQFF
NA	TRBV10-3	TRBJ1-2	NA	TGTGCCATCAGTGAGGGAGTGGTCGCTAACTATGGCTACACCTTC	CAISEGVVANYGYTF
once	TRBV29-1	TRBJ2-3	TRBD2	TGCAGCGTGGGGACTACCCATAGCACAGATACGCAGTATTTT	CSVGTTHSTDTQYF
once	TRBV7-3	TRBJ2-3	NA	TGTGCCAGCAGCTTAATAGCGGAGCCCACAGATACGCAGTATTTT	CASSLIAEPTDTQYF
NA	TRBV7-2	TRBJ1-2	NA	TGTGCCAGCAGCATTACACCAGGGCAAAACTATGGCTACACCTTC	CASSITPGQNYGYTF
NA	TRBV5-8	TRBJ1-2	TRBD1	TGTGCCAGCAGTTTGGACAGGGGCGGTAACTATGGCTACACCTTC	CASSLDRGGNYGYTF
once	TRBV6-4	TRBJ2-6	NA	TGTGCCAGCAGTTTAGGGTCTGGGGCCAACGTCCTGACTTTC	CASSLGSGANVLTF
NA	TRBV6-2/TRBV6-3	TRBJ2-3	TRBD2	TGTGCCAGCAGTTCACTAGCGGGATTTGGAGATACGCAGTATTTT	CASSSLAGFGDTQYF
NA	TRBV28	TRBJ2-7	TRBD2	TGTGCCAGTTTACTAGCGGGAGGGTCCCACGAGCAGTACTTC	CASLLAGGSHEQYF
NA	TRBV7-2	TRBJ2-3	NA	TGTGCCAGCAGGCGGGGAACAGATACGCAGTATTTT	CASRRGTDTQYF
NA	TRBV2	TRBJ2-1	TRBD2	TGTGCCAGCAGGCCTTGGCGGGAGCTCTACAATGAGCAGTTCTTC	CASRPWRELYNEQFF
once	TRBV7-3	TRBJ1-4	TRBD1	TGTGCCAGCAGCCGGACAGGCCCTAATGAAAAACTGTTTTTT	CASSRTGPNEKLFF
NA	TRBV5-4	TRBJ1-2	TRBD1	TGTGCCAGCAGCTTCTGGGACAGGAACTATGGCTACACCTTC	CASSFWDRNYGYTF
NA	TRBV29-1	TRBJ2-1	TRBD2	TGCAGCGTTTGGACTAGCGGGATGGGCTACAATGAGCAGTTCTTC	CSVWTSGMGYNEQFF
few	TRBV6-2/TRBV6-3	TRBJ1-2	NA	TGTGCCAGCAGTTATAGGACACCTGGGAATGGCTACACCTTC	CASSYRTPGNGYTF
NA	TRBV7-7	TRBJ2-2	NA	TGTGCCAGCAGCTTAGTAGCCGGAGGTCGGTCCGGGGAGCTGTTTTTT	CASSLVAGGRSGELFF
NA	TRBV2	TRBJ2-6	NA	TGTGCCAGCAGTGGAGGTGTGGCTCGCTCTGGGGCCAACGTCCTGACTTTC	CASSGGVARSGANVLTF
few	TRBV7-9	TRBJ2-1	TRBD2	TGTGCCAGCAGAGCCTTAGCGGGAGCCTCCTACAATGAGCAGTTCTTC	CASRALAGASYNEQFF
NA	TRBV19	TRBJ1-2	TRBD1	TGTGCCAGTAGTGCTCAACAGGGGTGGACTAACTATGGCTACACCTTC	CASSAQQGWTNYGYTF
NA	TRBV28	TRBJ1-5	TRBD1	TGTGCCAGCAGTTTATTGGGTGGGACAGGGCTTTATCAGCCCCAGCATTTT	CASSLLGGTGLYQPQHF
NA	TRBV5-1	TRBJ1-2	NA	TGCGCCAGCAGCTTCGACTTAAACTATGGCTACACCTTC	CASSFDLNYGYTF
NA	TRBV4-2	TRBJ2-2	TRBD1	TGTGCCAGCAGCCAGGACGACAGGGGGCGCGGCACCGGGGAGCTGTTTTTT	CASSQDDRGRGTGELFF
NA	TRBV7-8	TRBJ2-3	NA	TGTGCCAGCAGCTTAGACGGCACAGATACGCAGTATTTT	CASSLDGTDTQYF
NA	TRBV5-1	TRBJ1-2	TRBD1	TGCGCCAGCAGCTTGCCAGGGGACAGGGGAGGCTACACCTTC	CASSLPGDRGGYTF
NA	TRBV28	TRBJ2-4	NA	TGTGCCAGCAGTTTGAGGCACCTAGCCAAAAACATTCAGTACTTC	CASSLRHLAKNIQYF
NA	TRBV28	TRBJ2-3	TRBD2	TGTGCCAGCAGTTTCCCTATAGGACTAGCGGGGGCCACAGATACGCAGTATTTT	CASSFPIGLAGATDTQYF
few	TRBV5-1	TRBJ1-6	TRBD1	TGCGCCAGCAGCCCCGGGACAGATAATTCACCCCTCCACTTT	CASSPGTDNSPLHF